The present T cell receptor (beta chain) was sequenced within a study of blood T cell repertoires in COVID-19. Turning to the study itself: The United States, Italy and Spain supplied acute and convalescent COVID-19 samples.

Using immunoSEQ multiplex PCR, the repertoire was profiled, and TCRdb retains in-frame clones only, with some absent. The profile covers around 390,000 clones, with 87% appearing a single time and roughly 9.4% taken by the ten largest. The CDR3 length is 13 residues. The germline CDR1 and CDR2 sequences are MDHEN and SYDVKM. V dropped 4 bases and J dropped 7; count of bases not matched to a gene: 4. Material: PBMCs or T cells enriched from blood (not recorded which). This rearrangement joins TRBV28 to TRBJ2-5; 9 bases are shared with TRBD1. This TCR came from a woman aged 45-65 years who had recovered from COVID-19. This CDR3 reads CASSSGQGRTQYF. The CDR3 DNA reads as TGTGCCAGCAGTTCGGGACAGGGAAGGACCCAGTACTTC.